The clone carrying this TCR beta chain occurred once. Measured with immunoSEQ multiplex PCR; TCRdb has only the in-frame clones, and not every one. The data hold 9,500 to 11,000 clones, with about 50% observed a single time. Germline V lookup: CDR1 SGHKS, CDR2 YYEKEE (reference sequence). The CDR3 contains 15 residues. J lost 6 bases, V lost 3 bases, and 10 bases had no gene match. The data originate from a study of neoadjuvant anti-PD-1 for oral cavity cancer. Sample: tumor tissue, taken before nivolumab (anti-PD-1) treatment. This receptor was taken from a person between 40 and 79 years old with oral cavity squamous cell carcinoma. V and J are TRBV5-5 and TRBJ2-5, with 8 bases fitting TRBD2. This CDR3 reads CASSSGLVGRQTQYF. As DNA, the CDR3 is TGTGCCAGCAGCTCGGGACTAGTAGGGAGACAGACCCAGTACTTC.